A single sample gave rise to the 32 T cell receptor beta chains below, sequenced in a study of vaccination and CD4 T cells after COVID-19 (dated by TCRdb to between 2022 and 2023). This specimen's treatment or condition label, per the study, means: approximately nine-day PBMC culture with coronavirus spike peptide pools or control peptides (ViraFEST assay). Receptors were amplified or captured by PCR. This sample was sequenced with an Illumina iSeq 100. At the Johns Hopkins FTIC core, DNA from the cultured CD4+ T cells underwent TCR sequencing with the Oncomine TCR Beta short-read assay. The raw public data were reprocessed by TCRdb itself: fastp quality trimming at Q25, MiXCR clonotype calling, in-frame beta chains only. Identical CDR3 protein sequences are pooled into one entry, listed with their most common genes and DNA. This sample lists about 7,300 distinct CDR3 sequences; 40% to 65% were detected once. Roughly 35% of the sample is in the top ten clones.

These TCRs are of unknown antigen specificity. The sequenced sample consisted of CD4+ T cells from blood, cultured in vitro. The receptors stem from a human donor who had recovered from COVID-19.

The chain couples TRBV7-3 to TRBJ2-2, with 7 nucleotides matching TRBD1. Trimming cost V 4 bases and J 3 bases; bases outside gene matches: 5. CDR3 length equals 15 residues. From germline, CDR1 is SGHTA and CDR2 FQGTGA. This CDR3 is CASSSGGTYTGELFF. As DNA, the CDR3 is TGTGCCAGCAGCTCAGGGGGAACTTACACCGGGGAGCTGTTTTTT.

The chain is built from TRBV11-3 and TRBJ1-1; 7 nucleotides agree with TRBD1. V shed 6 bases, J shed 3 bases, and the junction held 13 bases outside the gene matches. Per germline, CDR1 SGHNT and CDR2 YENEEA. The CDR3 loop spans 16 amino acids. The CDR3 DNA follows: TGTGCCAGCAGACCGAATCGGAGGGGGCAGGACACTGAAGCTTTCTTT. Its protein product is CASRPNRRGQDTEAFF.

The chain combines TRBV5-4 with TRBJ2-6; 7 bases line up with TRBD1. The CDR3 contains 15 residues. Germline CDR1 is SGHNT and CDR2 is YYREEE (reference sequence). The V and J ends lost 7 bases and 0 bases, in that order; junction bases with no gene match: 4. The CDR3 DNA sequence: TGTGCCAGCCGGGACAGATCCTCTGGGGCCAACGTCCTGACTTTC. Its protein is CASRDRSSGANVLTF.

This clonotype was detected only a few times. The V and J genes are TRBV7-2 and TRBJ1-2; TRBD1 matches 7 bases. The CDR3 totals 17 residues. CDR1 and CDR2 from the germline V gene are SGHTA and FQGNSA. V lost 2 bases and J lost 4; bases outside the gene matches: 13. CDR3 DNA: TGTGCCAGCAGCTTATCCGGGACAGCTCAAATAATCTATGGCTACACCTTC. Translation gives CASSLSGTAQIIYGYTF.

The CDR3 loop reads CASSLGTSGRYEQYF. DNA of the CDR3: TGTGCCAGCAGTCTAGGGACTAGCGGGCGGTACGAGCAGTACTTC. The gene calls are TRBV27 and TRBJ2-7, with TRBD2 matching over 12 bases. The CDR3 is 15 amino acids. Germline trimming cut 5 bases from V and 4 bases from J; bases unmatched to any gene: 6. Germline V gene data show CDR1 as MNHEY and CDR2 as SMNVEV (reference sequence).

The V gene is TRBV20-1, the J gene TRBJ1-1; D gene ambiguous. In germline, CDR1 is DFQATT, CDR2 SNEGSKA (reference sequence). The CDR3 is made up of 11 amino acids. The germline V and J ends were trimmed by 3 bases and 4 bases, with 6 bases remaining between them. CDR3 sequence (DNA): TGCAGTGCTAGTAAGCGCACTGAAGCTTTCTTT. Protein sequence: CSASKRTEAFF.

This rearrangement joins TRBV28 to TRBJ1-2; no clear D. The CDR3 extends over 12 amino acids. The germline gives CDR1 MDHEN, CDR2 SYDVKM. The V end was cut by 0 bases, the J end by 5 bases, with 4 bases between. DNA of the CDR3: TGTGCCAGCAGTTTATGGCCATATGGCTACACCTTC. This codes for CASSLWPYGYTF.

The CDR3 nucleotides read TGTGCCAGCAGTTACGGCCCCCCTCAGGGGATTGCGCACGAGCAGTACTTC. As protein: CASSYGPPQGIAHEQYF. The chain joins TRBV6-5 to TRBJ2-7, with a weak D call TRBD1 (6 bases). V was shortened by 2 bases and J by 5 bases, with 22 bases between the two germline ends. The CDR3 runs to 17 residues. Germline V gene sequence: CDR1 MNHEY, CDR2 SVGAGI.

This clonotype was picked up a small number of times. The rearrangement uses TRBV20-1 and TRBJ1-2; 8 bases fit TRBD1. Per the germline V gene, CDR1 is DFQATT and CDR2 is SNEGSKA (reference sequence). The CDR3 loop spans 13 amino acids. V gave up 0 bases and J gave up 4 bases; unmatched junction bases: 1. CDR3 in amino acids: CSAREDRAYGYTF. The CDR3 DNA reads TGCAGTGCTAGAGAGGACAGGGCCTATGGCTACACCTTC.

This clonotype was recorded a few times. The rearrangement links TRBV6-1 to TRBJ1-3, with D perhaps matching TRBD1 (5 bases). This CDR3 has 11 amino acids. V was cut by 7 bases and J by 8 bases, with 9 bases left in between. Germline V lookup: CDR1 MNHNS, CDR2 SASEGT. As DNA, the CDR3 is TGTGCCAGCACTCAGGGTGACACCATATATTTT. This translates into CASTQGDTIYF.

This chain connects TRBV7-2 to TRBJ2-5, with D uncertain. Trimming removed 5 bases from V and 5 bases from J, with 6 bases in between. Germline V lookup: CDR1 SGHTA, CDR2 FQGNSA. The length of the CDR3 is 11 residues. This CDR3 is CASSQTETQYF. Written as DNA, the CDR3 is TGTGCCAGCAGCCAAACCGAGACCCAGTACTTC.

J is TRBJ2-1 and V is TRBV7-9, with TRBD2 identical over 8 bases. V lost 7 bases, J lost 9 bases, and 8 bases stayed unmatched. There are 13 residues in the CDR3. Looked up from germline, CDR1 is SEHNR and CDR2 is FQNEAQ (reference sequence). The CDR3 protein is CASTRVSGSEQFF. The CDR3, as DNA: TGTGCCAGCACTAGAGTCAGCGGGAGTGAGCAGTTCTTC.

Remarks on this clonotype: At one end, the junction sequence differs from germline, possibly due to a read error. The genes are TRBV6-5 and TRBJ1-2; D gene unclear. CDR3 length equals 14 residues. Germline V CDR1 and CDR2: MNHEY, SVGAGI. This CDR3 reads CASSYSARNYGDTF. The CDR3 DNA is TGTGCCAGCAGTTACTCGGCACGAAACTATGGCGACACCTTC.

The chain uses TRBV20-1 and TRBJ1-1; D remains unclear. The CDR3 extends over 13 amino acids. Germline V lookup: CDR1 DFQATT, CDR2 SNEGSKA (reference sequence). Trimming pared 3 bases from V and 1 base from J, leaving 9 bases between. The CDR3 DNA is TGCAGTGCTAGGAGGTTTGCGAACACTGAAGCTTTCTTT. It yields the protein CSARRFANTEAFF.

V usage is TRBV4-1 and J usage is TRBJ1-2; 9 bases fit TRBD1. The CDR3 contains 16 residues. The trim removed 1 base at V and 3 bases at J, leaving 6 bases unmatched. Germline V gene lookup returns CDR1 MGHRA and CDR2 YSYEKL. The DNA of the CDR3 is TGCGCCAGCAGCCAAGTGGGGGACAGGGCCTACTATGGCTACACCTTC. It codes for CASSQVGDRAYYGYTF.

This chain links TRBV6-1 with TRBJ2-4; 7 bases are a match to TRBD1. CDR3 length: 14 residues. Germline V gives CDR1 MNHNS, CDR2 SASEGT. V was clipped by 6 bases and J by 6 bases; unmatched bases: 8. CDR3 in amino acids: CASRPTGTGNIQYF. The CDR3 DNA reads as TGTGCCAGCAGGCCGACAGGGACGGGAAACATTCAGTACTTC.

This clonotype has just a few counts. The chain has TRBV20-1 and TRBJ1-2, with 7 bases that match TRBD1. This CDR3 spans 14 amino acids. Germline CDR1 DFQATT, CDR2 SNEGSKA (reference sequence). V was pared by 0 bases and J by 8 bases, with 9 bases of the junction left unmatched. CDR3 nucleotides: TGCAGTGCTAGAGAGACAGGGCTAGAAGAAGGCTACACCTTC. This sequence encodes CSARETGLEEGYTF.

This clonotype was detected a few times. This chain connects TRBV7-2 to TRBJ2-5; 7 positions match TRBD1. The V gene's germline CDR1 is SGHTA and CDR2 FQGNSA. This CDR3 comprises 13 residues. V shed 8 bases, J shed 5 bases, and the junction held 8 bases outside the gene matches. The DNA for the CDR3 is TGTGCCAGCGGAGCCGGGACAGCTGAGACCCAGTACTTC. Residues: CASGAGTAETQYF.

The CDR3 region is CASKLGDTQYF. Written as DNA, the CDR3 is TGTGCCAGCAAACTGGGGGATACGCAGTATTTT. This chain joins TRBV6-1 and TRBJ2-3, with D unclear. V gave up 7 bases and J gave up 6 bases, with 8 bases separating them. The CDR3 extends over 11 amino acids. Germline V lookup: CDR1 MNHNS, CDR2 SASEGT.

This chain connects TRBV11-1 to TRBJ2-7; a weak D match, TRBD1 (5 bases). CDR1 and CDR2 from the germline V gene are SGHAT and FQDESV (reference sequence). Trimming stripped 5 bases from V and 0 bases from J, with 17 bases between. This CDR3 contains 16 residues. CDR3 coding DNA: TGTGCCAGCAGCGAAGACAGCCTGAAGAGCTCCTACGAGCAGTACTTC. Its translation: CASSEDSLKSSYEQYF.

This clonotype was observed a few times. This sequence joins TRBV11-3 and TRBJ1-1; D is possibly TRBD1 (5 bases). Germline loops: CDR1 SGHNT, CDR2 YENEEA. The CDR3 spans 11 residues. V was trimmed by 5 bases and J by 10 bases, leaving 11 bases between them. CDR3 residues: CASSRQGPAFF. The CDR3, as DNA: TGTGCCAGCAGCCGGCAGGGCCCAGCTTTCTTT. Combining the CDR3 with reference TRBV11-3 and TRBJ1-1 gives the whole variable domain EAGVVQSPRYKIIEKKQPVAFWCNPISGHNTLYWYLQNLGQGPELLIRYENEEAVDDSQLPKDRFSAERLKGVDSTLKIQPAELGDSAVYLCASSRQGPAFFGQGTRLTVV.

This chain uses TRBV11-2 with TRBJ2-7; no definite D call. Per germline, CDR1 SGHAT and CDR2 FQNNGV. There are 13 residues in the CDR3. Trimming took 0 bases from V and 4 from J, leaving 7 bases between them. The CDR3 bases are TGTGCCAGCAGCTTAGAACGGCTATACGAGCAGTACTTC. Translating it yields CASSLERLYEQYF.

The chain uses TRBV7-2 and TRBJ1-5; the match to TRBD1 covers 7 bases. V was clipped by 5 bases and J by 6 bases; unmatched bases: 4. The CDR3 extends over 13 amino acids. Germline CDR1 SGHTA, CDR2 FQGNSA. The CDR3 spells CASSPGGGQPQHF. Here the CDR3 DNA reads TGTGCCAGCAGCCCAGGGGGGGGTCAGCCCCAGCATTTT.

This clonotype was counted only a few times. This chain connects TRBV6-5 to TRBJ2-5; D uncertain. The CDR3 is 13 amino acids. Trimming took 2 bases from V and 3 from J, leaving 7 bases between them. CDR1 is MNHEY and CDR2 is SVGAGI in the germline V gene. DNA of the CDR3: TGTGCCAGCAGTTACGGGGAAAAAGAGACCCAGTACTTC. As protein: CASSYGEKETQYF.

The chain employs TRBV19 and TRBJ1-1; a weak D match, TRBD1 (5 bases). CDR1 and CDR2 (germline): LNHDA, SQIVND (reference sequence). Trimming shortened V by 3 bases and J by 4 bases, and 18 bases separated the two germline ends. The length of the CDR3 is 16 residues. DNA for the CDR3: TGTGCCAGTAGTATCGGCAGGGCAAAGAGGGTCACTGAAGCTTTCTTT. Protein product: CASSIGRAKRVTEAFF.

Only a few counts were recorded for this clonotype. This chain joins TRBV20-1 and TRBJ2-3; 11 bases line up with TRBD1. Germline loops: CDR1 DFQATT, CDR2 SNEGSKA (reference sequence). This CDR3 region has 15 residues. The ends lost 4 bases at V and 6 bases at J; junction bases unmatched: 9. The CDR3 nucleotides read TGCAGTGCTACTATCCGGGACAGGGGGTCGGATACGCAGTATTTT. This sequence encodes CSATIRDRGSDTQYF.

This clonotype was seen only a few times. This chain joins TRBV19 and TRBJ1-6; the match to TRBD1 covers 7 bases. Unmatched junction bases numbered 14, after V lost 9 bases and J lost 9 bases. The germline V gene encodes CDR1 LNHDA and CDR2 SQIVND (reference sequence). There are 15 residues in the CDR3. The CDR3 region has the DNA TGTGCCAGCCACAAGTTCGGGCAGGGGGGTTCACCCCTCCACTTT. It yields the protein CASHKFGQGGSPLHF.

This chain links TRBV6-2 or TRBV6-3 with TRBJ2-1; D is perhaps TRBD1 (5 bases). CDR3 size: 14 residues. In germline, CDR1 is MNHEY, CDR2 SVGEGT. Trimming shortened V by 7 bases and J by 6 bases, and 16 bases separated the two germline ends. The CDR3 loop reads CASTKLGPLNEQFF. CDR3 nucleotides: TGTGCCAGCACTAAATTGGGGCCCCTCAATGAGCAGTTCTTC.

The V call is TRBV6-4, the J call TRBJ2-2; 10 nucleotides line up with TRBD2. Germline trimming cut 6 bases from V and 6 bases from J; bases unmatched to any gene: 7. The CDR3 is 15 amino acids. CDR1 MRHNA and CDR2 SNTAGT come from the germline V gene. CDR3 sequence: CASRKLAGSAGELFF. CDR3 bases: TGTGCCAGCAGAAAACTAGCGGGGTCCGCCGGGGAGCTGTTTTTT.

The chain has TRBV11-2 and TRBJ1-5, with D unresolved. The CDR3 loop spans 15 amino acids. Germline CDR1 is SGHAT and CDR2 is FQNNGV. With 0 bases removed from V and 4 bases from J, the gap between germline ends came to 10 bases. The CDR3 spells CASSLDPGLNQPQHF. CDR3 nucleotides: TGTGCCAGCAGCTTAGACCCGGGATTAAATCAGCCCCAGCATTTT. Supplemented by reference TRBV11-2 and TRBJ1-5, the full variable domain reads EAGVAQSPRYKIIEKRQSVAFWCNPISGHATLYWYQQILGQGPKLLIQFQNNGVVDDSQLPKDRFSAERLKGVDSTLKIQPAKLEDSAVYLCASSLDPGLNQPQHFGDGTRLSIL.

This clonotype came up a few times. This chain joins TRBV2 and TRBJ1-5; D gene unclear. The CDR3 loop spans 13 amino acids. V lost 4 bases and J 4 bases, leaving 8 bases between the germline ends. CDR1 and CDR2 (germline): SNHLY, FYNNEI. The DNA for the CDR3 is TGTGCCAGCAGTGGGAAGTTAAATCAGCCCCAGCATTTT. Translation gives CASSGKLNQPQHF.

This chain uses TRBV19 with TRBJ2-2, with D perhaps assigned TRBD1 or TRBD2 (5 bases each). This CDR3 has 16 amino acids. Germline CDR1 and CDR2: LNHDA and SQIVND (reference sequence). Trimming took off 3 bases at V and 0 bases at J, with 11 bases between the two ends. CDR3 nucleotides: TGTGCCAGTAGTATTCCGGGACGGACGAACACCGGGGAGCTGTTTTTT. Its translation is CASSIPGRTNTGELFF.